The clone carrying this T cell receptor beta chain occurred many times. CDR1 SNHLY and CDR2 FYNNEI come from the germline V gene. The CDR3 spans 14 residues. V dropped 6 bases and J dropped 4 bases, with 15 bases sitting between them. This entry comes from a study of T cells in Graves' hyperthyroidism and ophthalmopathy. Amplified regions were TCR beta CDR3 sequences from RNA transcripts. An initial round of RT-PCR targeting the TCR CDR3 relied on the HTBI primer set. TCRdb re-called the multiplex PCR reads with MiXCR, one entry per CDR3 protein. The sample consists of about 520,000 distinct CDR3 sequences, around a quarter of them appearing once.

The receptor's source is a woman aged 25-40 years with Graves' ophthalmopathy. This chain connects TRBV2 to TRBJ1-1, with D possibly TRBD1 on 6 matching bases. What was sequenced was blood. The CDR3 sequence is CASRPTRGGTEAFF. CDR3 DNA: TGTGCCAGCAGGCCGACCAGGGGAGGCACTGAAGCTTTCTTT.